This T cell receptor (beta chain) emerged from a study of blood T cells in healthy people across ages. The CDR3 spans 18 residues. Germline V gene lookup returns CDR1 MDHEN and CDR2 SYDVKM. The trim removed 6 bases at V and 1 base at J, leaving 13 bases unmatched. The second PCR ran about 6 to 12 cycles with a sample-barcoded 5' primer and J-beta primers. TCRdb called the 5' RACE reads again in MiXCR, with one record for every CDR3 protein. This sample carries 1 million or so distinct CDR3 sequences, 40% to 55% of them seen once, and the ten largest clones take about 19%. This chain joins TRBV28 and TRBJ2-7, with 12 bases that match TRBD1. The source of this sequence is a woman in her sixties in good health. The source material was blood. The CDR3 here is CASRSGTGGAYGSYEQYF. In DNA, the CDR3 is TGTGCCAGCAGGTCCGGGACAGGGGGCGCATATGGATCCTACGAGCAGTACTTC. Filled out from reference TRBV28 and TRBJ2-7, the complete variable domain reads DVKVTQSSRYLVKRTGEKVFLECVQDMDHENMFWYRQDPGLGLRLIYFSYDVKMKEKGDIPEGYSVSREKKERFSLILESASTNQTSMYLCASRSGTGGAYGSYEQYFGPGTRLTVT.